The entry that follows covers one T cell receptor (beta chain) sequence. Its antigen is not identified. This specimen belongs to a study of beta chain features in type 1 diabetes. Study observations and caveats: VDJ junctions sequenced from type 1 diabetes patients showed fewer insertions and more deletions. A potential PCR bias toward shorter templates would be equal in patient and control samples.

All of the isolated RNA was reverse transcribed, so expressed TCRB transcripts were sequenced. TCRdb's copy holds only in-frame clones and misses some; the assay was immunoSEQ multiplex PCR. This sample carries about 320,000 clones, 12% to 15% of them seen once, and the ten largest clones take approximately 6.7%. CDR1 and CDR2 (germline): MNHEY, SMNVEV (reference sequence). The V and J ends lost 6 bases and 3 bases, in that order; junction bases with no gene match: 13. CDR3 length: 16 amino acids. CD45RO/CCR7/CD25/CD127/CD95/CD27 separated CD4+ naive, central memory, regulatory and stem cell-like memory cells by sorting.

The chain joins TRBV27 to TRBJ1-2; 7 positions agree with TRBD1. The sequencing sample was made of central memory CD4+ T cells from blood. The TCR sequence derives from a man aged 25-40 years in good health. The CDR3: CASSQGVYRGDYGYTF. CDR3 coding DNA: TGTGCCAGCAGCCAAGGGGTGTACAGGGGAGACTATGGCTACACCTTC.